The 11 T cell receptor beta chains below were found in one sample sequenced in a study of blood T cell repertoires in COVID-19. Libraries were prepared by immunoSEQ multiplex PCR; TCRdb keeps only in-frame clonotypes and omits some of them. The sample holds under 130,000 clones, roughly 82% seen once. The sequenced sample consisted of peripheral blood. Receptor source: a human donor in a cohort sampled during active COVID-19.

V gene TRBV4-1 combines with J gene TRBJ2-7; 9 bases map to TRBD2. Germline V gene lookup returns CDR1 MGHRA and CDR2 YSYEKL. The CDR3 totals 18 residues. V gave up 0 bases and J gave up 0 bases; unmatched junction bases: 9. CDR3 nucleotides: TGCGCCAGCAGCCAAGATCGGCTAGCGGGGAAATTCTCCTACGAGCAGTACTTC. Its translation is CASSQDRLAGKFSYEQYF.

The chain employs TRBV12-3 or TRBV12-4 and TRBJ1-6; D uncertain. The CDR3 is 13 residues long. The V and J ends lost 1 base and 7 bases respectively, with 5 bases between them. CDR3 loop: CASSLVRNSPLHF. CDR3 coding DNA: TGTGCCAGCAGTTTAGTCAGGAATTCACCCCTCCACTTT.

CDR3 residues: CASSARDRGRTEAFF. The CDR3 nucleotides are TGTGCCAGCAGTGCTCGGGACAGGGGGCGGACTGAAGCTTTCTTT. The chain recombines TRBV2 with TRBJ1-1, with 12 positions matching TRBD1. This CDR3 has 15 residues. With V trimmed by 4 bases and J by 5 bases, 5 bases remained unmatched. Germline values: CDR1 SNHLY, CDR2 FYNNEI.

The chain carries TRBV5-1 and TRBJ1-5; 7 bases line up with TRBD1. The CDR3 has 14 residues. Germline V lookup: CDR1 SGHRS, CDR2 YFSETQ. V shed 3 bases and J 4 bases; nucleotides not matched to a gene: 4. The CDR3 loop reads CASSWQGGNQPQHF. The CDR3 DNA reads as TGCGCCAGCAGCTGGCAGGGGGGAAATCAGCCCCAGCATTTT.

The table lists this clone with a few counts. This chain uses TRBV25-1 with TRBJ1-1, with 7 nucleotides matching TRBD1. The CDR3 spans 16 residues. Germline CDR1 reads MGHDK; CDR2 reads SYGVNS. V lost 1 base to trimming and J lost 5 bases; unmatched junction nucleotides: 10. The CDR3 DNA reads TGTGCCAGCAGTGAATGGGGCCCCTCAGGGGGGACTGAAGCTTTCTTT. Its translation is CASSEWGPSGGTEAFF.

The chain carries TRBV28 and TRBJ1-3, with 10 bases fitting TRBD1. The CDR3 totals 16 residues. V dropped 6 bases and J dropped 4; count of bases not matched to a gene: 9. Germline V CDR1 and CDR2: MDHEN, SYDVKM. In nucleotides, the CDR3 is TGTGCCAGCAGATCCGGGACAGGGGCTGGGGGAAACACCATATATTTT. It is translated as CASRSGTGAGGNTIYF.

This clone was recorded only once. The chain has TRBV12-2 and TRBJ2-5; the table's D call of TRBD2 was not tested on the DNA. TRBV12-2 counts as a pseudogene. The CDR3 totals 16 residues. CDR3 region: CASRLAPGNSQETQYF. The CDR3 region has the DNA TGTGCAAGTCGCTTAGCGCCCGGTAATTCCCAAGAGACCCAGTACTTC.

The genes are TRBV7-2 and TRBJ2-5, with D tentatively TRBD2 (5 bases). Trimming took 6 bases from V and 4 from J, leaving 21 bases between them. There are 16 residues in the CDR3. CDR1 and CDR2 from the germline V gene are SGHTA and FQGNSA. CDR3: CASSPPGIVALETQYF. CDR3 nucleotide sequence: TGTGCCAGCAGTCCCCCCGGGATAGTCGCACTAGAGACCCAGTACTTC.

V gene TRBV7-9 combines with J gene TRBJ2-1, with 10 bases matching TRBD1. With V trimmed by 5 bases and J by 3 bases, 4 bases remained unmatched. Germline CDR1 reads SEHNR; CDR2 reads FQNEAQ (reference sequence). CDR3 length: 15 residues. CDR3 sequence: CASSPGQGGYNEQFF. The CDR3 coding sequence is TGTGCCAGCAGCCCTGGACAGGGGGGCTACAATGAGCAGTTCTTC.

For the CDR3, the DNA is TGTGCCACCAGTGATTTGGGGACAGGGGGCGAATCGGGCTACACCTTC. This sequence encodes CATSDLGTGGESGYTF. The gene calls are TRBV24-1 and TRBJ1-2, with 12 positions matching TRBD1. CDR3 size: 16 residues. Germline V lookup: CDR1 KGHDR, CDR2 SFDVKD. The junction had 6 bases not matched to a gene; V was cut back by 0 bases and J by 8 bases.

The V gene is TRBV7-9, the J gene TRBJ2-1, with TRBD2 matching 15 bases. CDR1 and CDR2 (germline): SEHNR, FQNEAQ (reference sequence). CDR3 length: 16 residues. The V segment lost 5 bases and the J segment 7 bases; nucleotides outside the gene matches: 6. CDR3 in DNA: TGTGCCAGCAGCCCCAGGACTAGCGGGGGGGGAAATGAGCAGTTCTTC. This codes for CASSPRTSGGGNEQFF.